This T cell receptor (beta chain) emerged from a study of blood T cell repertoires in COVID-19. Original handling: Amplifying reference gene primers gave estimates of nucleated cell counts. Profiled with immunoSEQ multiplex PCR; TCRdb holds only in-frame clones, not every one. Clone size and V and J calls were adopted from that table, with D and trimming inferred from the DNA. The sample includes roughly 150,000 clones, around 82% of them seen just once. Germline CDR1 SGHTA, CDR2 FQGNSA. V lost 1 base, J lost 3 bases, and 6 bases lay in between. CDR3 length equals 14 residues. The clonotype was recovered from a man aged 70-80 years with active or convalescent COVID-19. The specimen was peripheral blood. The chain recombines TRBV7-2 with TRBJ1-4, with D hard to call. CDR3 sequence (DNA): TGTGCCAGCAGCTTAGGTCTAGCTAATGAAAAACTGTTTTTT. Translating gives CASSLGLANEKLFF.